The 6 T cell receptor beta chains presented below share a single source sample, sequenced in a study of T-cell memory formation after mild COVID-19. TCRdb redid the calling of the 5' RACE reads with MiXCR, one entry per CDR3 protein. The sample lists a few hundred thousand distinct CDR3 sequences, 27% seen once, with roughly an eighth in the top ten. Sequenced material: PBMCs or a T cell subset sorted from them (not recorded which). The receptors come from an adult woman who had mild COVID-19 (a few samples of this study predate the infection). Cell type and time point are not known.

The genes are TRBV11-2 and TRBJ2-5; perhaps TRBD2 as D (6 bases). Looked up from germline, CDR1 is SGHAT and CDR2 is FQNNGV. The CDR3 is 14 residues long. V dropped 5 bases and J dropped 0 bases, with 10 bases sitting between them. The CDR3 DNA reads TGTGCCAGCAGCATGGGACTGGACCAAGAGACCCAGTACTTC. Residues: CASSMGLDQETQYF.

The CDR3 DNA sequence: TGTGCCAGCGGAGGACAGGGCACAGATACGCAGTATTTT. It translates to CASGGQGTDTQYF. The genes are TRBV11-3 and TRBJ2-3; 7 bases align to TRBD1. Germline trimming cut 8 bases from V and 1 base from J; bases unmatched to any gene: 3. The CDR3 covers 13 residues. Per germline, CDR1 SGHNT and CDR2 YENEEA.

The chain employs TRBV12-3 or TRBV12-4 and TRBJ2-7; D remains unclear. With 3 bases removed from V and 1 base from J, the gap between germline ends came to 7 bases. This CDR3 comprises 13 residues. CDR3 in DNA: TGTGCCAGCAGTTTCCGGAATTCCTACGAGCAGTACTTC. Translating it yields CASSFRNSYEQYF.

The chain has TRBV20-1 and TRBJ2-2, with 8 positions matching TRBD1. V was pared by 5 bases and J by 5 bases, with 7 bases of the junction left unmatched. In germline, CDR1 is DFQATT, CDR2 SNEGSKA (reference sequence). CDR3 length: 14 amino acids. The CDR3 reads CSAQGAWSTGELFF. DNA of the CDR3: TGCAGTGCTCAGGGGGCTTGGAGTACCGGGGAGCTGTTTTTT.

This sequence joins TRBV20-1 and TRBJ1-2; D is perhaps TRBD1 (5 bases). The CDR3 is 13 residues long. V was cut by 2 bases and J by 0 bases, with 7 bases left in between. Per germline, CDR1 DFQATT and CDR2 SNEGSKA (reference sequence). For the CDR3, the DNA is TGCAGTGCTAGAAGGGGTCCTAACTATGGCTACACCTTC. Its translation is CSARRGPNYGYTF.

Comments on this clonotype: Germline and junction disagree at one end, which may indicate a read error. This chain connects TRBV2 to TRBJ1-2; D uncertain. The CDR3 has 13 residues. CDR1 and CDR2 (germline): SNHLY, FYNNEI. The CDR3 here is CDSSAEGNDGYTF. For the CDR3, the DNA is TGTGACAGCAGCGCCGAGGGTAACGATGGCTACACCTTC.